This entry lists 8 T cell receptor beta chains sequenced from one sample in a study of cytomegalovirus exposure and HLA in healthy donors. The PCR made use of 60 Vbeta and 13 Jbeta primers. Sequenced by immunoSEQ multiplex PCR; TCRdb stores in-frame clones only, minus some. The repertoire holds 120,000 or so clones, with more than 65% as singletons. Sample: PBMCs. Receptor source: a man younger than 35 in good health and CMV-seronegative.

The chain couples TRBV19 to TRBJ1-5; weak D call: TRBD1 (6 bases). Looked up from germline, CDR1 is LNHDA and CDR2 is SQIVND (reference sequence). This CDR3 is 16 amino acids long. V shed 6 bases and J shed 6 bases, with 21 bases lying between them. The DNA of the CDR3 is TGTGCCAGTAGCTCGACACTGGGGGCGCTTGGTCAGCCCCAGCATTTT. It encodes CASSSTLGALGQPQHF.

This clone has a single count. The chain employs TRBV7-9 and TRBJ2-7, with TRBD2 matching over 11 bases. The V gene end was trimmed by 4 bases and the J gene end by 0 bases; junction bases not matched to a gene: 8. This CDR3 has 17 residues. Germline values: CDR1 SEHNR, CDR2 FQNEAQ (reference sequence). The CDR3 DNA follows: TGTGCCAGCAGCTCTACCCGTAGCGGGGGGGACTCCTACGAGCAGTACTTC. Protein product: CASSSTRSGGDSYEQYF.

This chain uses TRBV5-4 with TRBJ2-7; a weak D match, TRBD1 (6 bases). Per the germline V gene, CDR1 is SGHNT and CDR2 is YYREEE (reference sequence). The CDR3 is 15 amino acids. Between the trimmed V and J ends, which lost 4 bases and 3 bases, there was a span of 17 bases. The DNA for the CDR3 is TGTGCCAGCAGCGCACCGGTACAGGGAATCTACGAGCAGTACTTC. Amino acid sequence: CASSAPVQGIYEQYF. Using reference TRBV5-4 and TRBJ2-7 for the parts outside the CDR3, the full variable domain is ETGVTQSPTHLIKTRGQQVTLRCSSQSGHNTVSWYQQALGQGPQFIFQYYREEENGRGNFPPRFSGLQFPNYSSELNVNALELDDSALYLCASSAPVQGIYEQYFGPGTRLTVT.

The V and J genes are TRBV12-1 and TRBJ2-7; TRBD2, the table's D call, lacks a check against the DNA. TRBV12-1 is described as a pseudogene. This CDR3 is 18 amino acids long. The CDR3 nucleotides read TGTGCCAGCAGCTTAGGGTCCAGCGGGGGGTCGGTGCTCTACGAGCAGTACTTC. The encoded protein is CASSLGSSGGSVLYEQYF.

The chain couples TRBV4-2 to TRBJ1-2; tentative D call: TRBD1 (6 bases). The V gene lost 1 base and the J gene lost 3 bases, with 15 bases spanning the gap. Germline V gene sequence: CDR1 LGHNA, CDR2 YNFKEQ. The CDR3 covers 16 residues. CDR3 bases: TGTGCCAGCAGCCAAGCCACGCCGGACAGAGACTATGGCTACACCTTC. It encodes CASSQATPDRDYGYTF.

This clone was detected a few times. V is TRBV7-9 and J is TRBJ1-1; D perhaps matches TRBD1 (6 bases). CDR1 is SEHNR and CDR2 is FQNEAQ in the germline V gene (reference sequence). The CDR3 consists of 15 residues. The V end lost 5 bases, the J end lost 0 bases, and 13 bases lay between the germline ends. The CDR3 nucleotides read TGTGCCAGCAGCCCAACCAGGGGAATGAACACTGAAGCTTTCTTT. This codes for CASSPTRGMNTEAFF.

V gene TRBV7-3 combines with J gene TRBJ1-2; TRBD1 matches 11 bases. The CDR3 is made up of 14 amino acids. In germline, CDR1 is SGHTA, CDR2 FQGTGA. V gave up 4 bases and J gave up 7 bases; unmatched junction bases: 5. The CDR3 loop is CASSSGQGAFGYTF. The CDR3 DNA sequence: TGTGCCAGCAGCTCAGGACAGGGGGCGTTTGGCTACACCTTC.

This clone was found once. This chain joins TRBV2 and TRBJ1-4; tentative D call: TRBD1 (5 bases). The V end lost 7 bases, the J end lost 3 bases, and 24 bases lay between the germline ends. The germline gives CDR1 SNHLY, CDR2 FYNNEI. CDR3 size: 18 residues. In DNA form, the CDR3 reads TGTGCCAGCAACCTACCGGGGGAGGAGGGTCAGTCTAATGAAAAACTGTTTTTT. Amino acid sequence: CASNLPGEEGQSNEKLFF.